This is a list of T cell receptor beta chains from one sample in a study of blood T cell repertoires in COVID-19. Using immunoSEQ multiplex PCR, the repertoire was profiled, and TCRdb retains in-frame clones only, with some absent. The data contain 140,000 or so clones, approximately 84% of them singletons. The sample consisted of peripheral blood. These receptors were collected from a human donor in a cohort sampled during active COVID-19. The CDR3 runs from the conserved cysteine through the conserved F or W. D genes are given only for firm matches. Some rows mark clone size as missing; the rest say once, few, many or name a class of expanded clone.

clone_size | cdr3_length | j_call | v_call | d_call | cdr3_aa | cdr3_nt
. | 13 | TRBJ1-3 | TRBV10-3 | . | CATTLGTRNTIYF | TGTGCCACGACATTGGGGACAAGAAACACCATATATTTT
few | 15 | TRBJ1-3 | TRBV2 | TRBD1 | CASSGTGYSGNTIYF | TGTGCCAGCAGTGGGACAGGATACTCTGGAAACACCATATATTTT
. | 13 | TRBJ1-5 | TRBV19 | TRBD1 | CASTAGGRGPQHF | TGTGCCAGTACTGCAGGGGGCCGCGGTCCCCAGCATTTT
. | 14 | TRBJ1-2 | TRBV18 | TRBD1 | CASSPPTGGRGYTF | TGTGCCAGCTCACCACCGACAGGGGGCCGGGGCTACACCTTC
few | 16 | TRBJ1-2 | TRBV7-9 | TRBD1 | CASSLAGGDELHGYTF | TGTGCCAGCAGCTTGGCAGGGGGCGATGAATTGCATGGCTACACCTTC
. | 15 | TRBJ1-3 | TRBV10-3 | TRBD1 | CAISAKTGPGNTIYF | TGTGCCATCAGTGCGAAGACAGGGCCTGGAAACACCATATATTTT
once | 12 | TRBJ2-5 | TRBV2 | . | CASSVQTETQYF | TGTGCCAGCAGTGTACAGACGGAGACCCAGTACTTC
few | 12 | TRBJ1-5 | TRBV2 | . | CASSVTVQPQHF | TGTGCCAGCAGTGTTACGGTGCAGCCCCAGCATTTT
. | 12 | TRBJ2-7 | TRBV28 | TRBD2 | CATRGDSYEQYF | TGTGCCACCCGGGGGGATTCCTACGAGCAGTACTTC
few | 15 | TRBJ2-7 | TRBV28 | TRBD1 | CASARGDSDTYEQYF | TGTGCCAGCGCAAGAGGGGACAGTGACACCTACGAGCAGTACTTC
. | 12 | TRBJ2-5 | TRBV29-1 | TRBD2 | CSVGISGDSQYF | TGCAGCGTTGGGATTAGCGGGGACTCACAGTACTTC
. | 11 | TRBJ1-1 | TRBV29-1 | . | CSVDGRTEAFF | TGCAGCGTTGATGGGAGAACTGAAGCTTTCTTT
. | 16 | TRBJ2-3 | TRBV6-4 | . | CASSVRYRVSTDTQYF | TGTGCCAGCAGCGTAAGGTACAGGGTGAGCACAGATACGCAGTATTTT
. | 16 | TRBJ2-2 | TRBV11-3 | . | CASSFLFGSYTGELFF | TGTGCCAGCAGCTTCTTATTCGGGTCCTACACCGGGGAGCTGTTTTTT